These 10 T cell receptor beta chains share one sample of origin, sequenced in a study of T cells in Graves' hyperthyroidism and ophthalmopathy. Amplification of TCR beta CDR3 regions was performed using RNA transcripts as template. RT-PCR in the first round (using the HTBI primer set) targeted the TCR CDR3. TCRdb re-called the multiplex PCR reads through MiXCR, storing one row per CDR3 protein. Of about 350,000 distinct CDR3 sequences in the sample, approximately 15% were seen once. The sample consisted of blood. The receptors were sampled from a woman in her 30s with Graves' hyperthyroidism.

This chain joins TRBV28 and TRBJ2-3, with 9 nucleotides matching TRBD2. This CDR3 is 19 amino acids long. The germline V gene encodes CDR1 MDHEN and CDR2 SYDVKM. Trimming removed 4 bases from V and 3 bases from J; junction bases left unmatched: 17. DNA for the CDR3: TGTGCCAGCAGTTCTCTATGGAGGGGGCGGCGGGAGGGAACAGATACGCAGTATTTT. It translates to CASSSLWRGRREGTDTQYF.

This clonotype came up a few times. V and J are TRBV10-3 and TRBJ2-2, with D uncertain. The germline V gene has CDR1 ENHRY and CDR2 SYGVKD. This CDR3 contains 13 residues. V lost 6 bases and J lost 0, with 5 bases in between. This CDR3 reads CAISDPNTGELFF. The CDR3 coding sequence is TGTGCCATCAGCGACCCGAACACCGGGGAGCTGTTTTTT.

This clonotype was found many times. V and J are TRBV12-3 or TRBV12-4 and TRBJ1-1; tentative D call: TRBD1 (5 bases). This CDR3 region has 15 residues. Trimming removed 3 bases at V and 5 bases at J, with 16 bases between. The CDR3 DNA reads as TGTGCCAGCAGTTTTATCATTGGGGGTTTGACTGAAGCTTTCTTT. It translates to CASSFIIGGLTEAFF.

This clonotype was counted a few times. V gene TRBV20-1 combines with J gene TRBJ1-1; 7 bases agree with TRBD1. The CDR3 extends over 15 amino acids. Germline CDR1 reads DFQATT; CDR2 reads SNEGSKA (reference sequence). V shed 3 bases, J shed 7 bases, and the junction held 14 bases outside the gene matches. The CDR3 is CSASPRGAVGGEAFF. The CDR3 region has the DNA TGCAGTGCTAGCCCCAGGGGGGCGGTGGGTGGTGAAGCTTTCTTT.

This clonotype was counted between two and nine times. The chain recombines TRBV29-1 with TRBJ2-1; 8 nucleotides match TRBD1. V trimming: 4 bases; J trimming: 7 bases; junction bases outside the gene matches: 12. CDR3 length: 15 amino acids. Germline CDR1 SQVTM, CDR2 ANQGSEA. The CDR3 coding sequence is TGCAGCGTTGGTCCGGAAGACAGGGGTTCGAATGAGCAGTTCTTC. This encodes CSVGPEDRGSNEQFF.

This sequence joins TRBV6-1 and TRBJ1-2; TRBD1 agrees at 10 bases. J was trimmed by 7 bases and V by 5 bases; bases with no gene match: 10. Germline V CDR1 and CDR2: MNHNS, SASEGT. The CDR3 is 15 amino acids. CDR3 sequence: CASSSFPGQGSGYTF. The CDR3, as DNA: TGTGCCAGCAGTTCTTTCCCGGGACAGGGGAGTGGCTACACCTTC.

This chain connects TRBV20-1 to TRBJ1-2, with D uncertain. Trimming took off 5 bases at V and 8 bases at J, with 12 bases between the two ends. This CDR3 has 11 amino acids. The germline CDR1 and CDR2 sequences are DFQATT and SNEGSKA (reference sequence). The CDR3 loop reads CSAAPRGGYTF. CDR3 DNA: TGCAGTGCTGCCCCGAGAGGGGGCTACACCTTC.

This clonotype was observed a few times. This clone may be a read error of a much larger clone one base away. The rearrangement uses TRBV20-1 and TRBJ2-5, with D possibly TRBD2 on 5 matching bases. The germline V gene encodes CDR1 DFQATT and CDR2 SNEGSKA (reference sequence). Deletions cut 7 bases from V and 3 bases from J, with 21 bases between. This CDR3 region has 15 residues. The CDR3, as DNA: TGCAGTGTTAGGCTCCGGGGAGTTGGTGAAGAGACCCAGTACTTC. Its protein product is CSVRLRGVGEETQYF.

This clonotype was recorded a few times. One base away lies a much larger clone, so this may be a sequencing read error. This chain joins TRBV10-3 and TRBJ1-1; D is perhaps TRBD1 (6 bases). The CDR3 contains 12 residues. CDR1 is ENHRY, CDR2 SYGVKD, per germline. CDR3 amino acids: CATRRGDTKAFF. The CDR3 DNA sequence: TGTGCCACCCGGCGGGGGGACACTAAAGCTTTCTTT.

This clonotype came up many times. This chain connects TRBV20-1 to TRBJ2-1; D might be TRBD2 (6 bases). Trimming shortened V by 1 base and J by 0 bases, and 16 bases separated the two germline ends. The CDR3 loop spans 17 amino acids. Germline V gene sequence: CDR1 DFQATT, CDR2 SNEGSKA (reference sequence). The chain's CDR3 is CSARVILAASSYNEQFF. The CDR3 DNA is TGCAGTGCTAGAGTCATCTTAGCGGCGAGCTCCTACAATGAGCAGTTCTTC.